Listed below are T cell receptor beta chains from one sample, sequenced in a study of T cells in Graves' hyperthyroidism and ophthalmopathy. TCRdb re-called the multiplex PCR reads through MiXCR, storing one row per CDR3 protein. The table lists approximately 610,000 distinct CDR3 sequences, about 15% of them singletons. The sequenced sample was blood. These receptors came from a woman in her thirties or forties with Graves' ophthalmopathy. Each CDR3 is given with its conserved first and last residue. The D gene is left open where the match is weak. Size values are once, few and many counts, or a class for expanded clones, and some rows have none.

>TRBJ1-1|TRBD1|TRBV27|.
CASSTLTGAYTEALF
>TRBJ1-5|.|TRBV12-3/TRBV12-4|many
CASSLMGVLDQPQHF
>TRBJ1-1|.|TRBV7-2|many
CASSLVSGANTEAFF
>TRBJ1-6|.|TRBV28|many
CASSPRSYNSPLHF
>TRBJ1-1|.|TRBV6-5|many
CASSYTINTEAFF
>TRBJ2-5|TRBD2|TRBV12-3/TRBV12-4|.
CASSPGGGRSGETQYF
>TRBJ2-3|TRBD2|TRBV6-2/TRBV6-3|many
CASSYLGMFEAGDGDTQYF
>TRBJ2-5|.|TRBV6-1|many
CAISNSYQETQYF
>TRBJ1-3|.|TRBV27|many
CASRWGNTIYF
>TRBJ2-4|.|TRBV7-8|.
CASSLGTRGAKNIQYF
>TRBJ2-4|TRBD2|TRBV5-1|.
CASSSFGGDKNIQYF
>TRBJ2-5|.|TRBV27|many
CASSFSVGAQETQYF
>TRBJ2-5|.|TRBV9|many
CASSSGAGHQETQYF
>TRBJ2-7|TRBD1|TRBV28|.
CASSLRGQTYEQYF
>TRBJ2-2|.|TRBV27|.
CASSLFGETGELFF
>TRBJ1-5|TRBD1|TRBV7-8|many
CASSYGTGDQPQHF
>TRBJ2-5|.|TRBV28|many
CASSSQDRQETQYF
>TRBJ2-7|.|TRBV29-1|.
CSVAGVGEVPYEQYF
>TRBJ2-3|.|TRBV4-1|few
CASSQVWGRTDTQYF
>TRBJ2-5|.|TRBV4-3|.
CASSQGVATQETQYF
>TRBJ2-7|.|TRBV2|many
CASRPQNGVLEQYF
>TRBJ2-7|.|TRBV28|many
CASRGGGVAYEQYF
>TRBJ1-5|.|TRBV6-2/TRBV6-3|many
CASSVQGASQPQHF
>TRBJ2-7|.|TRBV5-1|.
CASGWGSAYEQYF
>TRBJ2-7|TRBD1|TRBV6-1|.
CASSPGTGRNEQYF
>TRBJ1-5|.|TRBV5-5|.
CASSLTYRVSNQPQHF
>TRBJ1-1|.|TRBV25-1|many
CASSEFQGSSTEAFF
>TRBJ2-2|.|TRBV6-2/TRBV6-3|few
CARARQGGTGEPFF
>TRBJ2-7|.|TRBV6-1|many
CASSQRFDYEQYF
>TRBJ1-2|.|TRBV27|many
CASSFSATVGYTF
>TRBJ2-7|TRBD2|TRBV28|many
CASTKPREGLEQYF
>TRBJ2-7|.|TRBV29-1|many
CSVELEVGAEQYF
>TRBJ2-7|.|TRBV29-1|.
CSVETQTYEQYF
>TRBJ2-7|.|TRBV5-1|.
CASSSGSVSYEQYF
>TRBJ1-1|.|TRBV12-3/TRBV12-4|many
CASSLTAQDAEAFF
>TRBJ2-7|TRBD2|TRBV6-5|few
CASSYSSGQPYEQYF
>TRBJ2-7|TRBD2|TRBV20-1|.
CSAREREIEQYF
>TRBJ1-5|.|TRBV4-3|.
CASSQKKGNQPQHF
>TRBJ2-7|TRBD2|TRBV19|few
CASSSGGGDYEQYF
>TRBJ1-5|TRBD1|TRBV7-8|many
CASSFGTGGHQPQHF
>TRBJ2-5|.|TRBV12-3/TRBV12-4|many
CASSLMGQETQYF
>TRBJ1-1|.|TRBV20-1|.
CSAATTLHTEAFF
>TRBJ1-5|.|TRBV19|many
CASSMNQYSNQPQHF